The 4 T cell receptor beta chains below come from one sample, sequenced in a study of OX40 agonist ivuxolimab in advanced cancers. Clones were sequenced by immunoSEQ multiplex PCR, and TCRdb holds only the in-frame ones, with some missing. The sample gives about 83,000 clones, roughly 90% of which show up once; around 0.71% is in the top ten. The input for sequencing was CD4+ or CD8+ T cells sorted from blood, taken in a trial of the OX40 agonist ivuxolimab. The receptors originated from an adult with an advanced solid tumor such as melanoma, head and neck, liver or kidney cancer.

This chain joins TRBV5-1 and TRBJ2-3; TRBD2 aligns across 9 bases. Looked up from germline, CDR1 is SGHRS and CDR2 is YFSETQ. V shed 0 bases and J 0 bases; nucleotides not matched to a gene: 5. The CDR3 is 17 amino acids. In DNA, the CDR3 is TGCGCCAGCAGCTTGGGGCTGACTAGCGGCAGCACAGATACGCAGTATTTT. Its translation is CASSLGLTSGSTDTQYF.

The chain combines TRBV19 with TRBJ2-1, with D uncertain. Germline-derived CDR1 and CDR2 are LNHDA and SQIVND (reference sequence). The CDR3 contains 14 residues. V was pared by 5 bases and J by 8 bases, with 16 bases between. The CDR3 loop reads CASSAYSNFDEQFF. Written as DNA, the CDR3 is TGTGCCAGTAGTGCGTACTCTAATTTCGATGAGCAGTTCTTC.

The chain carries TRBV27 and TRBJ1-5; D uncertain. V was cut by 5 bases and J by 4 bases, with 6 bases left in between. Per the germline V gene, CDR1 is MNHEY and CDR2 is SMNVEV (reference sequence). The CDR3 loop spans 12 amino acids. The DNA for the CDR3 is TGTGCCAGCAGTCCAACAAATCAGCCCCAGCATTTT. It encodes CASSPTNQPQHF.

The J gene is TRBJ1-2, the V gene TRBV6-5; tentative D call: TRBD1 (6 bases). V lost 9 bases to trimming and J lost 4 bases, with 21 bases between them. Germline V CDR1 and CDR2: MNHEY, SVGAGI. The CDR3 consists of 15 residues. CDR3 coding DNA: TGTGCCAGTAGTAGGGGGGCAGGGGCGGCCTATGGCTACACCTTC. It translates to CASSRGAGAAYGYTF.